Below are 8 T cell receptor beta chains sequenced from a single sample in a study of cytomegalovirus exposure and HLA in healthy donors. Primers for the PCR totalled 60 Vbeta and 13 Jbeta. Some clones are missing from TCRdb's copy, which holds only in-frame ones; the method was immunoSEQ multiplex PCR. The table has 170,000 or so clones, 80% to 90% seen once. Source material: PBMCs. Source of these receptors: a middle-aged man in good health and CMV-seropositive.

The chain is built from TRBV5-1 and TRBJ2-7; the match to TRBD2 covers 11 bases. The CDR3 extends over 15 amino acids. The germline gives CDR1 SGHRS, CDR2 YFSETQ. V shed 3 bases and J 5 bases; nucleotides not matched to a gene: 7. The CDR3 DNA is TGCGCCAGCAGCTATAGACTAGCGGGGAAGGACGAGCAGTACTTC. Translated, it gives CASSYRLAGKDEQYF.

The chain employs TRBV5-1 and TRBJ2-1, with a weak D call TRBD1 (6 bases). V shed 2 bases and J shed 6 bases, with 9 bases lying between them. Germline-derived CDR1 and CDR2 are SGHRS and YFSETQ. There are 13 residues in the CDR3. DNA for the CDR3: TGCGCCAGCAGCTTTGGACAGCCCAATGAGCAGTTCTTC. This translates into CASSFGQPNEQFF.

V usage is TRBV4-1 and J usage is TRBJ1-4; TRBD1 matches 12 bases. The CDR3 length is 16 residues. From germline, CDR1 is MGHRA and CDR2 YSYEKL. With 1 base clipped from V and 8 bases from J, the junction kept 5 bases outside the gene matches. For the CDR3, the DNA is TGCGCCAGCAGCCAAGGGTCCGGGACAGGGGGCGAAAAACTGTTTTTT. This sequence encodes CASSQGSGTGGEKLFF.

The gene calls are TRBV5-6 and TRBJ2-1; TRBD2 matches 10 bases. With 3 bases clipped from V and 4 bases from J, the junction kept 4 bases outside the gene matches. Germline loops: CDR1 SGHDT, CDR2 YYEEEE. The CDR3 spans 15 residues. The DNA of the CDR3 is TGTGCCAGCAGCTCCCGGACTAGCGGTTACAATGAGCAGTTCTTC. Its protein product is CASSSRTSGYNEQFF.

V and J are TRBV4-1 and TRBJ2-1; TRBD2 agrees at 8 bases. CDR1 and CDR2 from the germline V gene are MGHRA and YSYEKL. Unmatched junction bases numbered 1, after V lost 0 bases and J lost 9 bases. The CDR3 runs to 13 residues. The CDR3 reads CASSQERGGEQFF. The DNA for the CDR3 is TGCGCCAGCAGCCAAGAACGGGGGGGTGAGCAGTTCTTC.

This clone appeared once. CDR3 nucleotides: TGTGCCAGCAGTTTAGGGGGGGGAAATGAGCAGTTCTTC. It specifies CASSLGGGNEQFF. This chain joins TRBV27 and TRBJ2-1; 7 nucleotides line up with TRBD2. This CDR3 contains 13 residues. The ends lost 2 bases at V and 7 bases at J; junction bases unmatched: 2. CDR1 is MNHEY, CDR2 SMNVEV, per germline (reference sequence).

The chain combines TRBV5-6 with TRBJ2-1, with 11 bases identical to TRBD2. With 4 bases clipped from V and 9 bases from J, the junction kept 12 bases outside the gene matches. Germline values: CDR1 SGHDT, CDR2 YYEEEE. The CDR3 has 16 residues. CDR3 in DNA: TGTGCCAGCAGCACACTAGCGGGAGTGTCTACGATTGAGCAGTTCTTC. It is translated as CASSTLAGVSTIEQFF.

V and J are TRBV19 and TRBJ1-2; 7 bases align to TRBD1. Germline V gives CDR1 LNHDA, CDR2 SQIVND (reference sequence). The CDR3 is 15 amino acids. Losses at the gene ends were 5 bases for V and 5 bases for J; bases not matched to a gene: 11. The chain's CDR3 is CASSSGQALIYGYTF. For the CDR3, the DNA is TGTGCCAGTAGTTCCGGACAGGCCCTAATTTATGGCTACACCTTC.